One and the same sample provided the 26 T cell receptor beta chains below, sequenced in a study of cytomegalovirus exposure and HLA in healthy donors. Researchers ran the PCR with 60 Vbeta and 13 Jbeta primers. Repertoires were generated with immunoSEQ multiplex PCR, while TCRdb's copy carries only in-frame clones and drops some. The top ten clones hold 5.8% of a sample with 130,000 or so clones, more than 65% of them seen once. Sequencing was performed on PBMCs. These receptors came from a man aged 18 to 30 in good health and CMV-seropositive.

The rearrangement uses TRBV6-1 and TRBJ1-2, with a weak D call TRBD1 (5 bases). There are 12 residues in the CDR3. V gave up 7 bases and J gave up 8 bases, with 14 bases separating them. The V gene's germline CDR1 is MNHNS and CDR2 SASEGT. CDR3 protein: CASTLRQGGYTF. The DNA for the CDR3 is TGTGCCAGCACTCTCCGTCAGGGCGGCTACACCTTC.

In this sample, this clone turned up once. The genes are TRBV2 and TRBJ1-4; D is perhaps TRBD1 (6 bases). The length of the CDR3 is 16 residues. Deletions cut 1 base from V and 8 bases from J, with 17 bases between. From germline, CDR1 is SNHLY and CDR2 FYNNEI. CDR3 residues: CASSEGANPRGEKLFF. The CDR3 DNA reads as TGTGCCAGCAGTGAAGGGGCGAATCCGAGGGGGGAAAAACTGTTTTTT.

The chain is built from TRBV6-1 and TRBJ2-2, with TRBD1 matching 8 bases. V shed 7 bases, J shed 5 bases, and the junction held 3 bases outside the gene matches. Germline V CDR1 and CDR2: MNHNS, SASEGT. This CDR3 spans 13 amino acids. The CDR3 coding sequence is TGTGCCAGCATTACAGGGGGGACCGGGGAGCTGTTTTTT. This translates into CASITGGTGELFF.

The rearrangement uses TRBV19 and TRBJ2-2; TRBD1 might be the D (6 bases). V shed 7 bases and J shed 5 bases, with 14 bases lying between them. This CDR3 comprises 14 residues. Germline V gene data show CDR1 as LNHDA and CDR2 as SQIVND (reference sequence). DNA for the CDR3: TGTGCCAGTAAGGTACAGGGTATAACCGGGGAGCTGTTTTTT. Protein sequence: CASKVQGITGELFF.

This chain links TRBV7-3 with TRBJ1-1; 7 bases match TRBD1. The germline V gene encodes CDR1 SGHTA and CDR2 FQGTGA. J lost 1 base, V lost 5 bases, and 7 bases had no gene match. The CDR3 covers 15 residues. CDR3 residues: CASSRLGTENTEAFF. CDR3 bases: TGTGCCAGCAGCCGACTCGGGACAGAGAACACTGAAGCTTTCTTT.

The chain is built from TRBV19 and TRBJ2-3, with TRBD1 matching 8 bases. The CDR3 totals 14 residues. Germline V CDR1 and CDR2: LNHDA, SQIVND (reference sequence). V gave up 3 bases and J gave up 2 bases; unmatched junction bases: 1. CDR3 sequence: CASSMDRVTDTQYF. The CDR3 bases are TGTGCCAGTAGTATGGACAGGGTCACAGATACGCAGTATTTT.

This clone has just a few counts. The rearrangement joins TRBV7-3 to TRBJ2-3, with TRBD1 identical over 7 bases. The CDR3 extends over 15 amino acids. The V gene's germline CDR1 is SGHTA and CDR2 FQGTGA. After removal of 1 base from V and 0 bases from J, the junction contained 1 base not matched to a gene. The CDR3 coding sequence is TGTGCCAGCAGCTTAAGGGGACAGAGCACAGATACGCAGTATTTT. Amino acid sequence: CASSLRGQSTDTQYF.

The chain combines TRBV13 with TRBJ2-1; 16 nucleotides match TRBD2. The CDR3 has 16 amino acids. Looked up from germline, CDR1 is PRHDT and CDR2 is FYEKMQ (reference sequence). Unmatched junction bases numbered 6, after V lost 5 bases and J lost 8 bases. The CDR3 DNA follows: TGTGCCAGCAGCCGCCTGGGACTAGCGGGAGGGGATGAGCAGTTCTTC. Its protein product is CASSRLGLAGGDEQFF.

This clone has only a few counts. The chain has TRBV7-8 and TRBJ1-5; D unclear. Germline CDR1 reads SGHVS; CDR2 reads FQNEAQ. The CDR3 has 15 residues. V was clipped by 5 bases and J by 1 base, with 12 bases between them. DNA for the CDR3: TGTGCCAGCAGCCTGAGCGCCATCAGCAATCAGCCCCAGCATTTT. Its translation is CASSLSAISNQPQHF.

This rearrangement joins TRBV5-1 to TRBJ2-7; D remains unclear. Germline-derived CDR1 and CDR2 are SGHRS and YFSETQ. The CDR3 extends over 14 amino acids. Between the trimmed V and J ends, which lost 0 bases and 3 bases, there was a span of 10 bases. CDR3 amino acids: CASSLDPTGYEQYF. The CDR3 bases are TGCGCCAGCAGCTTGGACCCCACCGGCTACGAGCAGTACTTC. The full variable domain, in which reference TRBV5-1 and TRBJ2-7 provide the parts outside the CDR3, is KAGVTQTPRYLIKTRGQQVTLSCSPISGHRSVSWYQQTPGQGLQFLFEYFSETQRNKGNFPGRFSGRQFSNSRSEMNVSTLELGDSALYLCASSLDPTGYEQYFGPGTRLTVT.

The gene calls are TRBV2 and TRBJ2-2; possibly TRBD1 for D (5 bases). CDR3 length: 14 amino acids. Germline V CDR1 and CDR2: SNHLY, FYNNEI. Trimming took 5 bases from V and 4 from J, leaving 11 bases between them. The CDR3 loop is CASSSDTFTGELFF. The CDR3 nucleotides are TGTGCCAGCAGTTCGGACACTTTCACCGGGGAGCTGTTTTTT.

V and J are TRBV28 and TRBJ2-7; 10 bases are shared with TRBD2. The germline gives CDR1 MDHEN, CDR2 SYDVKM. The CDR3 sequence is 16 residues long. V was clipped by 1 base and J by 3 bases; unmatched bases: 6. The CDR3 DNA reads as TGTGCCAGCAGTTTATCCGCTAGCGGGGGAGTCTACGAGCAGTACTTC. Residues: CASSLSASGGVYEQYF.

The genes are TRBV5-1 and TRBJ2-2, with a possible D match to TRBD1 (7 bases). This CDR3 comprises 15 residues. Trimming pared 3 bases from V and 2 bases from J, leaving 11 bases between. The germline V gene encodes CDR1 SGHRS and CDR2 YFSETQ. CDR3 sequence (DNA): TGCGCCAGCAGCTCGCAGGGGGGAAACACCGGGGAGCTGTTTTTT. Its translation is CASSSQGGNTGELFF.

The rearrangement uses TRBV4-2 and TRBJ1-1; TRBD1 is a possible D gene (5 bases). Trimming cost V 0 bases and J 0 bases, with 11 bases left between them. The V gene's germline CDR1 is LGHNA and CDR2 YNFKEQ. The CDR3 contains 16 residues. The CDR3: CASSQDRGRMNTEAFF. DNA for the CDR3: TGTGCCAGCAGCCAAGATAGGGGTCGCATGAACACTGAAGCTTTCTTT.

This clone showed up just a few times. The rearrangement links TRBV19 to TRBJ2-7; 7 bases are a match to TRBD2. Per the germline V gene, CDR1 is LNHDA and CDR2 is SQIVND (reference sequence). Germline trimming cut 5 bases from V and 10 bases from J; bases unmatched to any gene: 8. The CDR3 is 12 amino acids. The CDR3 region is CASSPREAGQYF. DNA of the CDR3: TGTGCCAGTAGTCCCCGGGAGGCGGGACAGTACTTC.

This sequence joins TRBV28 and TRBJ1-1; D may be TRBD1 (5 bases). Germline CDR1 and CDR2: MDHEN and SYDVKM. Between the trimmed V and J ends, which lost 8 bases and 1 base, there was a span of 11 bases. CDR3 length equals 13 residues. In DNA, the CDR3 is TGTGCCAGCCGTGCCAGGGAGAACACTGAAGCTTTCTTT. This encodes CASRARENTEAFF.

This chain joins TRBV25-1 and TRBJ1-1; D may be TRBD1 (5 bases). Trimming took 1 base from V and 5 from J, leaving 8 bases between them. This CDR3 spans 13 amino acids. In germline, CDR1 is MGHDK, CDR2 SYGVNS. The CDR3 nucleotides are TGTGCCAGCAGTGAATCCGGGGGGACTGAAGCTTTCTTT. Translating it yields CASSESGGTEAFF.

This clone has just a few counts. The chain joins TRBV5-4 to TRBJ1-2, with TRBD1 as a possible D gene (6 bases). Trimming removed 4 bases from V and 0 bases from J, with 16 bases in between. Germline V gives CDR1 SGHNT, CDR2 YYREEE (reference sequence). This CDR3 is 16 amino acids long. CDR3 loop: CASSPDGQPTNYGYTF. CDR3 DNA sequence: TGTGCCAGCAGCCCCGACGGACAGCCAACTAACTATGGCTACACCTTC. Full variable domain (missing parts from reference TRBV5-4 and TRBJ1-2): ETGVTQSPTHLIKTRGQQVTLRCSSQSGHNTVSWYQQALGQGPQFIFQYYREEENGRGNFPPRFSGLQFPNYSSELNVNALELDDSALYLCASSPDGQPTNYGYTFGSGTRLTVV.

The rearrangement joins TRBV2 to TRBJ2-7; 10 bases agree with TRBD1. The V gene end was trimmed by 6 bases and the J gene end by 6 bases; junction bases not matched to a gene: 8. The germline gives CDR1 SNHLY, CDR2 FYNNEI. The CDR3 has 14 residues. The CDR3 here is CASRFRDRGGEQYF. DNA for the CDR3: TGTGCCAGCAGATTCCGGGACAGGGGAGGCGAGCAGTACTTC.

The chain uses TRBV25-1 and TRBJ1-2; D remains ambiguous. The germline V and J ends were trimmed by 3 bases and 10 bases, with 18 bases remaining between them. CDR3 length equals 14 residues. Looked up from germline, CDR1 is MGHDK and CDR2 is SYGVNS. CDR3 bases: TGTGCCAGCAGTGACATCCAGGACGGGAGGGACTACACCTTC. It yields the protein CASSDIQDGRDYTF.

About this clone: One end of the junction does not line up with germline, which may come from a read error. The chain employs TRBV19 and TRBJ2-4; 7 nucleotides align to TRBD1. This CDR3 has 15 amino acids. Germline CDR1 and CDR2: LNHDA and SQIVND (reference sequence). The CDR3 bases are TGTGCCTCTTGCCCCGCAACAGGGGCTGGAAACAGTCAGTACTTC. It codes for CASCPATGAGNSQYF.

A single count supports this clone. The chain recombines TRBV10-3 with TRBJ1-1; TRBD1 matches at 10 bases. The germline gives CDR1 ENHRY, CDR2 SYGVKD. V lost 5 bases and J lost 6; bases outside the gene matches: 6. CDR3 length equals 14 residues. The CDR3 protein is CAISPGQGYAEAFF. CDR3 bases: TGTGCCATCAGTCCGGGACAGGGGTACGCTGAAGCTTTCTTT.

The chain has TRBV5-1 and TRBJ2-7; 9 bases line up with TRBD1. With 5 bases clipped from V and 4 bases from J, the junction kept 7 bases outside the gene matches. Germline CDR1 SGHRS, CDR2 YFSETQ. This CDR3 comprises 14 residues. The CDR3 nucleotides read TGCGCCAGCAGGGCGCCGGGACAGGGATACGAGCAGTACTTC. Protein product: CASRAPGQGYEQYF.

This chain uses TRBV5-5 with TRBJ2-5, with a possible D match to TRBD2 (5 bases). V was trimmed by 2 bases and J by 2 bases, leaving 16 bases between them. The CDR3 runs 16 residues. Germline lookup yields CDR1 SGHKS and CDR2 YYEKEE (reference sequence). The CDR3 coding sequence is TGTGCCAGCAGCTTAGGAGGTTCTGGGGTGCAAGAGACCCAGTACTTC. Translated, it gives CASSLGGSGVQETQYF.

This clone showed up just once. This sequence joins TRBV29-1 and TRBJ1-4, with 7 bases identical to TRBD1. V lost 5 bases, J lost 7 bases, and 16 bases stayed unmatched. Germline V gene sequence: CDR1 SQVTM, CDR2 ANQGSEA. This CDR3 is 16 amino acids long. CDR3 sequence reads: CSVWPGQGVGGEKLFF. The DNA for the CDR3 is TGCAGCGTTTGGCCTGGGCAGGGGGTTGGTGGTGAAAAACTGTTTTTT.

The V call is TRBV19, the J call TRBJ2-7; D perhaps matches TRBD2 (5 bases). Per germline, CDR1 LNHDA and CDR2 SQIVND (reference sequence). Trimming shortened V by 5 bases and J by 1 base, and 12 bases separated the two germline ends. CDR3 length equals 14 residues. CDR3: CASSPGLDSYEQYF. CDR3 in DNA: TGTGCCAGTAGTCCCGGACTGGATTCCTACGAGCAGTACTTC.